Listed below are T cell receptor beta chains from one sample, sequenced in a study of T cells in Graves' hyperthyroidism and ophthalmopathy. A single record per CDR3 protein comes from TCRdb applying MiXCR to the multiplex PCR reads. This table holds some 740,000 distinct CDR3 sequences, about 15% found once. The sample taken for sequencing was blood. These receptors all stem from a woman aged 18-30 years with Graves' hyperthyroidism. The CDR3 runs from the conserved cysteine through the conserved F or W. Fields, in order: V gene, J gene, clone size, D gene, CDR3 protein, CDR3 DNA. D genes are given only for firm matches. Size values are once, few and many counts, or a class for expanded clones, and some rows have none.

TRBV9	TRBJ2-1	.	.	CASSTEVEVDEQFF	TGTGCCAGCAGTACAGAGGTGGAAGTCGATGAGCAGTTCTTC
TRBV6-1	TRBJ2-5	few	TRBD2	CASSLGWGARDLAGGEGETQYF	TGTGCCAGCAGCCTCGGATGGGGGGCCCGGGATTTAGCGGGAGGGGAAGGGGAGACCCAGTACTTC
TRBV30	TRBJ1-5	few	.	CAWSVGGGNQPQHF	TGTGCCTGGAGTGTGGGGGGGGGCAATCAGCCCCAGCATTTT
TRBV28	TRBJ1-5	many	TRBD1	CASSLRGHNQPQHF	TGTGCCAGCAGTTTAAGGGGGCACAATCAGCCCCAGCATTTT
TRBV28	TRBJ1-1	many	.	CASSLWGGGTEAFF	TGTGCCAGCAGTCTCTGGGGAGGGGGCACTGAAGCTTTCTTT
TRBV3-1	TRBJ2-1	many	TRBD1	CASSARQGWHEQFF	TGTGCCAGCAGCGCCCGACAGGGTTGGCATGAGCAGTTCTTC
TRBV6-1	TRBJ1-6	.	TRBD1	CASRPGTGEWSYNSPLHF	TGTGCCAGCAGACCCGGGACAGGGGAATGGTCCTATAATTCACCCCTCCACTTT
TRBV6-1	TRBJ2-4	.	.	CASSQTRDIQYF	TGTGCCAGCAGCCAGACGCGAGACATTCAGTACTTC
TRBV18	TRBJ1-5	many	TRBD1	CASSGTGGEGQPQHF	TGTGCCAGCAGCGGTACAGGGGGCGAAGGTCAGCCCCAGCATTTT
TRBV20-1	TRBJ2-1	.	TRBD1	CSASSRAGGYDEQFF	TGCAGTGCTAGCTCAAGGGCAGGGGGCTATGATGAGCAGTTCTTC
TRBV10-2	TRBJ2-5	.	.	CASSEVEGVGRETQYF	TGCGCCAGCAGTGAGGTTGAGGGGGTGGGTCGAGAGACCCAGTACTTC
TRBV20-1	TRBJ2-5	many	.	CSAFPYGLQGAQYF	TGCAGTGCTTTCCCGTATGGGCTTCAAGGGGCCCAGTACTTC
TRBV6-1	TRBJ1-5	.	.	CASILAGDQPQHF	TGTGCCAGCATCTTAGCGGGGGATCAGCCCCAGCATTTT
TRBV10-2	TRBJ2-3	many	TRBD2	CASRPSSGRADTQYF	TGCGCCAGCAGGCCCTCTAGCGGGAGGGCAGATACGCAGTATTTT
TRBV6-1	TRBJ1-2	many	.	CASSLDRHTGYTF	TGTGCCAGCAGCCTCGACAGGCACACTGGCTACACCTTC
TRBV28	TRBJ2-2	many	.	CASSTDWHTGELFF	TGTGCCAGCAGTACCGACTGGCACACCGGGGAGCTGTTTTTT
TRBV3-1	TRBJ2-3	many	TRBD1	CASRPGQGGTDTQYF	TGTGCCAGCAGACCGGGACAGGGGGGCACAGATACGCAGTATTTT
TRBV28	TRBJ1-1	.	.	CASSLNRETEAFF	TGTGCCAGCAGTTTAAACAGGGAGACTGAAGCTTTCTTT
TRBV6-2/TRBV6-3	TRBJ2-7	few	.	CASKGAETLWEQYF	TGTGCCAGCAAGGGAGCGGAGACGTTGTGGGAGCAGTACTTC
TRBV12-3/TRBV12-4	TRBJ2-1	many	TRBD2	CASSRLAGGRVSYNEQFF	TGTGCCAGCAGTCGACTAGCGGGAGGGCGAGTTTCCTACAATGAGCAGTTCTTC
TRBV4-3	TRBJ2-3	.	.	CASSPRGVSNSVDTQYF	TGCGCCAGCAGCCCAAGGGGGGTTAGCAACTCAGTAGATACGCAGTATTTT
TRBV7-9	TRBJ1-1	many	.	CASSLPNRTYREAFF	TGTGCCAGCAGCTTACCAAACAGGACCTACCGTGAAGCTTTCTTT